Shown below are 4 T cell receptor beta chains from a single sample sequenced in a study of blood T cell repertoires in COVID-19. This table comes from immunoSEQ multiplex PCR, and its TCRdb copy is limited to in-frame clones, with some not included. The repertoire has around 220,000 clones, 65% to 85% of them found once; the top ten carry 6.5% to 9%. Sequencing used PBMCs or T cells enriched from blood (not recorded which). Receptors originate from a woman in her forties with acute COVID-19.

V gene TRBV19 combines with J gene TRBJ2-1; possibly TRBD2 for D (5 bases). This CDR3 has 11 residues. The V end was cut by 6 bases, the J end by 8 bases, with 8 bases between. Germline V gene sequence: CDR1 LNHDA, CDR2 SQIVND (reference sequence). This CDR3 reads CASRRADEQFF. CDR3 nucleotides: TGTGCCAGTAGGAGGGCCGATGAGCAGTTCTTC.

This rearrangement joins TRBV18 to TRBJ1-3; 10 positions agree with TRBD1. The CDR3 is made up of 17 amino acids. V was clipped by 3 bases and J by 4 bases; unmatched bases: 9. CDR1 KGHSH and CDR2 LQKENI come from the germline V gene. CDR3 region: CASSPDRGHYSGNTIYF. Written as DNA, the CDR3 is TGTGCCAGCTCACCCGACAGGGGGCACTATTCCGGAAACACCATATATTTT.

The count of this clone is one. The chain joins TRBV5-4 to TRBJ1-2; TRBD1 is a possible D gene (5 bases). Per germline, CDR1 SGHNT and CDR2 YYREEE (reference sequence). The CDR3 is 17 amino acids. The V gene lost 0 bases and the J gene lost 6 bases, with 21 bases spanning the gap. CDR3 nucleotides: TGTGCCAGCAGCTTGGGGCCTAGTGGGGGGAACAAGGATGGCTACACCTTC. Translation gives CASSLGPSGGNKDGYTF.

CDR3 residues: CASSESAGKNSPLHF. DNA of the CDR3: TGTGCCAGCAGTGAATCTGCAGGGAAAAATTCACCCCTCCACTTT. The J gene is TRBJ1-6, the V gene TRBV25-1; D is possibly TRBD1 (5 bases). Between the trimmed V and J ends, which lost 1 base and 7 bases, there was a span of 11 bases. Germline V CDR1 and CDR2: MGHDK, SYGVNS. This CDR3 has 15 amino acids. The whole variable domain, remainder taken from reference TRBV25-1 and TRBJ1-6, is EADIYQTPRYLVIGTGKKITLECSQTMGHDKMYWYQQDPGMELHLIHYSYGVNSTEKGDLSSESTVSRIRTEHFPLTLESARPSHTSQYLCASSESAGKNSPLHFGNGTRLTVT.